This is a list of T cell receptor beta chains from one sample in a study of OX40 agonist ivuxolimab in advanced cancers. Assay: immunoSEQ multiplex PCR; the TCRdb copy retains only in-frame clones and omits some. This sample has tens of thousands of clones; around 87% occur once, and the top ten carry under 3.5%. The sequences come from CD4+ or CD8+ T cells sorted from blood, collected in a trial of the OX40 agonist ivuxolimab. These receptors were obtained from an adult with an advanced solid tumor such as melanoma, head and neck, liver or kidney cancer. CDR3s include the opening cysteine and the closing phenylalanine or tryptophan. Fields, in order: J gene, D gene, V gene, clone size, CDR3 protein, CDR3 DNA. The D gene is left open where the match is weak. Size is stated for part of the rows, as once, few or many counts, or as a class when the clone is expanded.

TRBJ2-2,.,TRBV9,.,CASSVGVGGELFF,TGTGCCAGCAGCGTAGGGGTTGGCGGGGAGCTGTTTTTT
TRBJ1-2,.,TRBV19,.,CASSKSRQGTGYTF,TGTGCCAGTAGTAAGTCCCGCCAAGGAACTGGCTACACCTTC
TRBJ2-3,TRBD2,TRBV7-2,.,CASSLKRGATDTQYF,TGTGCCAGCAGCTTGAAGCGGGGGGCCACAGATACGCAGTATTTT
TRBJ1-2,.,TRBV29-1,.,CSVTGYTF,TGCAGCGTGACGGGCTACACCTTC
TRBJ2-3,.,TRBV6-5,.,CASSYQGQRADTQYF,TGTGCCAGCAGTTACCAAGGACAGAGGGCAGATACGCAGTATTTT
TRBJ2-1,TRBD2,TRBV5-4,.,CASSLGTSGKNEQFF,TGTGCCAGCAGCTTGGGGACTAGCGGGAAGAATGAGCAGTTCTTC
TRBJ2-1,.,TRBV13,.,CASSPWGEYNEQFF,TGTGCCAGCAGTCCCTGGGGAGAATACAATGAGCAGTTCTTC
TRBJ2-1,TRBD2,TRBV27,.,CASSLGGLAVNEQFF,TGTGCCAGCAGTCTTGGGGGACTAGCGGTAAATGAGCAGTTCTTC
TRBJ1-6,.,TRBV28,once,CASSSPQTYNSPLHF,TGTGCCAGCAGTTCACCACAGACTTATAATTCACCCCTCCACTTT
TRBJ2-3,TRBD2,TRBV4-2,.,CASSQDYAGGFTDTQYF,TGTGCCAGCAGCCAAGATTACGCGGGAGGGTTCACAGATACGCAGTATTTT
TRBJ1-5,.,TRBV5-6,once,CASSRRHSNQPQHF,TGTGCCAGCAGCCGACGGCATAGCAATCAGCCCCAGCATTTT
TRBJ1-6,.,TRBV6-5,.,CASSYSNSPLHF,TGTGCCAGCAGTTACTCGAATTCACCCCTCCACTTT
TRBJ2-1,.,TRBV28,.,CASVHRGNEQFF,TGTGCCAGCGTGCACAGAGGAAATGAGCAGTTCTTC
TRBJ1-2,.,TRBV6-5,few,CASSPAIRPGYTF,TGTGCCAGCAGCCCCGCAATCAGGCCTGGCTACACCTTC
TRBJ1-6,.,TRBV6-6,.,CASSYSVGEGNSPLHF,TGTGCCAGCAGTTACTCGGTCGGCGAGGGTAATTCACCCCTCCACTTT
TRBJ1-4,TRBD1,TRBV5-1,.,CASSGQGAANEKLFF,TGCGCCAGCAGCGGACAGGGGGCGGCTAATGAAAAACTGTTTTTT
TRBJ2-2,.,TRBV29-1,.,CSVAGRNTGELFF,TGCAGCGTCGCGGGACGAAACACCGGGGAGCTGTTTTTT
TRBJ1-3,TRBD1,TRBV6-1,.,CASSEAFWDSSGNTIYF,TGTGCCAGCAGTGAAGCTTTTTGGGACAGCTCTGGAAACACCATATATTTT